Below, 14 T cell receptor beta chains from the same sample are listed, as sequenced in a study of T cell responses to AZD1222 COVID-19 vaccine. Repertoires were generated with immunoSEQ multiplex PCR, while TCRdb's copy carries only in-frame clones and drops some. The sample records about 130,000 clones, 90% being singletons. The specimen comprised peripheral blood, sampled on day 0 of MenACWY control vaccination. These receptors originate from an adult in good health.

The CDR3 nucleotides are TGCGCCAGCAGCTTCACGGACAGGGAAGGGAATGAGCAGTTCTTC. Encoded protein: CASSFTDREGNEQFF. The J gene is TRBJ2-1, the V gene TRBV5-1; 8 bases align to TRBD1. The trim removed 2 bases at V and 7 bases at J, leaving 8 bases unmatched. CDR3 size: 15 residues. Germline loops: CDR1 SGHRS, CDR2 YFSETQ.

The V call is TRBV2, the J call TRBJ2-5; D perhaps matches TRBD2 (6 bases). CDR1 is SNHLY, CDR2 FYNNEI, per germline. V was shortened by 6 bases and J by 2 bases, with 10 bases between the two germline ends. This CDR3 region has 13 residues. The CDR3 DNA is TGTGCCAGCAGGAGCGGGTCTCAAGAGACCCAGTACTTC. Its translation is CASRSGSQETQYF.

The chain has TRBV7-9 and TRBJ2-4; 8 bases line up with TRBD1. Germline CDR1 reads SEHNR; CDR2 reads FQNEAQ (reference sequence). After removal of 4 bases from V and 4 bases from J, the junction contained 3 bases not matched to a gene. The CDR3 extends over 14 amino acids. The CDR3 reads CASSSGQGKNIQYF. CDR3 DNA: TGTGCCAGCAGCTCCGGACAGGGTAAAAACATTCAGTACTTC.

The chain has TRBV11-2 and TRBJ1-6; possibly TRBD1 for D (5 bases). The CDR3 is 14 amino acids. V was pared by 2 bases and J by 7 bases, with 9 bases between. Germline CDR1 is SGHAT and CDR2 is FQNNGV. CDR3 protein: CASSLTGKNSPLHF. The DNA for the CDR3 is TGTGCCAGCAGCTTAACAGGAAAGAATTCACCCCTCCACTTT.

The CDR3 DNA is TGTGCCAGCAGCTTACTTGGGGGCTACTCTGGAAACACCATATATTTT. Encoded protein: CASSLLGGYSGNTIYF. V is TRBV7-6 and J is TRBJ1-3; maybe TRBD1 (6 bases). The germline V and J ends were trimmed by 2 bases and 0 bases, with 11 bases remaining between them. CDR1 SGHVS and CDR2 FNYEAQ come from the germline V gene. This CDR3 has 16 amino acids. Full variable domain (outside the CDR3, taken from reference TRBV7-6 and TRBJ1-3): GAGVSQSPRYKVTKRGQDVALRCDPISGHVSLYWYRQALGQGPEFLTYFNYEAQQDKSGLPNDRFSAERPEGSISTLTIQRTEQRDSAMYRCASSLLGGYSGNTIYFGEGSWLTVV.

The chain couples TRBV19 to TRBJ1-6, with 7 bases matching TRBD1. V shed 4 bases, J shed 8 bases, and the junction held 5 bases outside the gene matches. Germline V gene lookup returns CDR1 LNHDA and CDR2 SQIVND (reference sequence). The CDR3 sequence is 14 residues long. CDR3 residues: CASSRQGYYSPLHF. The CDR3 nucleotides read TGTGCCAGTAGTAGACAGGGTTATTATTCACCCCTCCACTTT.

This clone was found once. The V and J genes are TRBV9 and TRBJ2-1; D is perhaps TRBD1 (6 bases). The V gene's germline CDR1 is SGDLS and CDR2 YYNGEE. This CDR3 has 19 residues. Deletions cut 4 bases from V and 5 bases from J, with 28 bases between. The CDR3 nucleotides are TGTGCCAGCAGCCTCAGGGGCGGTTTAGAGAATCGCCAAAACAATGAGCAGTTCTTC. Amino acid sequence: CASSLRGGLENRQNNEQFF.

The V gene is TRBV5-1, the J gene TRBJ1-2; D is uncertain. With 2 bases removed from V and 5 bases from J, the gap between germline ends came to 7 bases. Germline V gene lookup returns CDR1 SGHRS and CDR2 YFSETQ. This CDR3 is built from 12 residues. The DNA of the CDR3 is TGCGCCAGCAGCTTTGGGGATTATGGCTACACCTTC. As protein: CASSFGDYGYTF.

V gene TRBV6-2 or TRBV6-3 combines with J gene TRBJ2-6; D is tentatively TRBD1 or TRBD2 (6 bases each). The CDR3 runs 18 residues. CDR1 is MNHEY and CDR2 is SVGEGT in the germline V gene. Deletions cut 2 bases from V and 0 bases from J, with 14 bases between. Here the CDR3 DNA reads TGTGCCAGCAGTTACGAAGTGGGGGGCCACTCTGGGGCCAACGTCCTGACTTTC. Translated: CASSYEVGGHSGANVLTF.

This chain uses TRBV21-1 with TRBJ2-1; the DNA was not compared with TRBD1, the D call given in the table. TRBV21-1 is a pseudogene segment. This CDR3 contains 15 residues. The CDR3 region is CASSPSGTGVNEQFF. The CDR3 DNA follows: TGTGCCAGCAGCCCATCCGGGACAGGGGTAAATGAGCAGTTCTTC.

In this sample, this clone turned up once. The V gene is TRBV2, the J gene TRBJ1-4; D unclear. Trimming shortened V by 5 bases and J by 0 bases, and 7 bases separated the two germline ends. Germline lookup yields CDR1 SNHLY and CDR2 FYNNEI. The CDR3 totals 14 residues. The CDR3 sequence is CASSRVATNEKLFF. DNA of the CDR3: TGTGCCAGCAGTCGGGTCGCAACTAATGAAAAACTGTTTTTT.

J is TRBJ2-2 and V is TRBV3-1 (or the pseudogene TRBV3-2); no reliable D call. Germline CDR1 LGHDT, CDR2 YNNKEL (reference sequence). V gave up 7 bases and J gave up 0 bases, with 9 bases separating them. This CDR3 region has 14 residues. The CDR3 bases are TGTGCCAGCAACCCCACTCCGAACACCGGGGAGCTGTTTTTT. It encodes CASNPTPNTGELFF.

The chain recombines TRBV7-6 with TRBJ1-2; D perhaps matches TRBD1 (5 bases). The CDR3 runs 11 residues. Germline-derived CDR1 and CDR2 are SGHVS and FNYEAQ. V was trimmed by 4 bases and J by 10 bases, leaving 10 bases between them. The CDR3 sequence is CASSSGLPYTF. The CDR3 DNA reads TGTGCCAGCAGCTCGGGACTACCCTACACCTTC. Full variable domain (missing parts from reference TRBV7-6 and TRBJ1-2): GAGVSQSPRYKVTKRGQDVALRCDPISGHVSLYWYRQALGQGPEFLTYFNYEAQQDKSGLPNDRFSAERPEGSISTLTIQRTEQRDSAMYRCASSSGLPYTFGSGTRLTVV.

The chain links TRBV6-4 to TRBJ2-1; 11 nucleotides line up with TRBD2. This CDR3 has 15 amino acids. From germline, CDR1 is MRHNA and CDR2 SNTAGT. The V and J ends lost 5 bases and 3 bases, in that order; junction bases with no gene match: 3. CDR3 coding DNA: TGTGCCAGCAGTAAGACTAGCGGGGACTACAATGAGCAGTTCTTC. This codes for CASSKTSGDYNEQFF.